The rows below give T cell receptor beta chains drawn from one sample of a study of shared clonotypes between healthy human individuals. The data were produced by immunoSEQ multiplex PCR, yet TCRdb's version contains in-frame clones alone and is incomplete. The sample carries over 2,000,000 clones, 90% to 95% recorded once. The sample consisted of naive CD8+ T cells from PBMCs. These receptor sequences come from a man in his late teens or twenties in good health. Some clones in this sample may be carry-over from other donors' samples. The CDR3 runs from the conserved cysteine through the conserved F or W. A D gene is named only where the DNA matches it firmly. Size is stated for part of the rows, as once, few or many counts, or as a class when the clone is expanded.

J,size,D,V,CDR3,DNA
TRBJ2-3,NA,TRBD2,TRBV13,CASSLLSGRLTDTQYF,TGTGCCAGCAGCTTATTGAGCGGGAGGTTGACAGATACGCAGTATTTT
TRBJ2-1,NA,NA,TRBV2,CASSASSYNEQFF,TGTGCCAGTTCGGCGAGCTCCTACAATGAGCAGTTCTTC
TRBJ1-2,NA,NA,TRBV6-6,CASSYSGRSGYTF,TGTGCCAGCAGTTACTCGGGGAGGAGTGGCTACACCTTC
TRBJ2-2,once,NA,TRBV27,CASSHRLAGELFF,TGTGCCAGCAGTCACAGATTAGCCGGGGAGCTGTTTTTT
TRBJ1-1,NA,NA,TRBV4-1,CASSPAQYTEAFF,TGCGCCAGCAGCCCGGCACAGTACACTGAAGCTTTCTTT
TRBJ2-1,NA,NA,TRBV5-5,CASSFSDNEQFF,TGTGCCAGCAGCTTTTCCGACAATGAGCAGTTCTTC
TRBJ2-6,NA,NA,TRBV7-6,CASSLGAGANVLTF,TGTGCCAGCAGCTTAGGGGCTGGGGCCAACGTCCTGACTTTC
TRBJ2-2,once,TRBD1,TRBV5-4,CASSPSPGTGSGELFF,TGTGCCAGCAGCCCGTCTCCCGGGACAGGGTCCGGGGAGCTGTTTTTT
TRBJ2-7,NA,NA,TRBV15,CATSRDLGLSYEQYF,TGTGCCACCAGCAGAGATCTGGGTCTCTCCTACGAGCAGTACTTC
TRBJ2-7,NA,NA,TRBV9,CASSNAQGSGYEQYF,TGTGCCAGCAGCAACGCTCAGGGGTCCGGATACGAGCAGTACTTC
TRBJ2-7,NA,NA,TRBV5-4,CASSSGEKYEQYF,TGTGCCAGCAGCTCGGGGGAGAAGTACGAGCAGTACTTC
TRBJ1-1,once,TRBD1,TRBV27,CATNTRGSPEAFF,TGTGCCACCAACACCAGGGGGTCGCCAGAAGCTTTCTTT
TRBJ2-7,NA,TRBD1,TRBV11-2,CASSIPDRPEQYF,TGTGCCAGCAGCATCCCGGACAGGCCCGAGCAGTACTTC
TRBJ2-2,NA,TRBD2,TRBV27,CASSSIGLAGDTDTGELFF,TGTGCCAGCAGTTCCATCGGGCTAGCGGGAGACACGGACACCGGGGAGCTGTTTTTT
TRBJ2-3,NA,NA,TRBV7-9,CASGPSGVSTDTQYF,TGTGCCAGCGGCCCCTCGGGGGTTAGCACAGATACGCAGTATTTT
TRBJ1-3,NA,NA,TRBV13,CATSWGRGNTIYF,TGTGCCACCTCGTGGGGTCGTGGAAACACCATATATTTT
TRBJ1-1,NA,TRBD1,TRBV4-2,CASSHLRGLTEAFF,TGTGCCAGCAGCCACCTCAGGGGGCTCACTGAAGCTTTCTTT
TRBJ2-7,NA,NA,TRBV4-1,CASSPEMGRMSKSSYEQYF,TGCGCCAGCAGCCCGGAAATGGGACGGATGAGTAAAAGCTCCTACGAGCAGTACTTC
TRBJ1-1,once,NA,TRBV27,CASNADPNTEAFF,TGTGCCAGCAATGCCGATCCGAACACTGAAGCTTTCTTT
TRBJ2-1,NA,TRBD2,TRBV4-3,CASSQDRSSGSRYNEQFF,TGCGCCAGCAGCCAAGATCGGTCTAGCGGGAGTCGGTACAATGAGCAGTTCTTC
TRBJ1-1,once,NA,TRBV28,CASRLGGITEAFF,TGTGCCAGCAGGCTAGGGGGTATCACTGAAGCTTTCTTT
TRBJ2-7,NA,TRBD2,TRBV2,CASLGLAVSSYEQYF,TGTGCCAGCCTGGGACTAGCGGTGAGCTCCTACGAGCAGTACTTC
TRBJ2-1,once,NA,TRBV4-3,CASSQEGGDNEQFF,TGCGCCAGCAGCCAAGAAGGCGGGGACAATGAGCAGTTCTTC
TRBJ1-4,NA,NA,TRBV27,CASSKLREANEKLFF,TGTGCCAGCAGTAAGCTCAGGGAAGCTAATGAAAAACTGTTTTTT
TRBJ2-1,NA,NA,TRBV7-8,CASSLDPQTYNEQFF,TGTGCCAGCAGCTTAGACCCCCAGACCTACAATGAGCAGTTCTTC
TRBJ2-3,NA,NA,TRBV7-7,CASSPVRDTQGTDTQYF,TGTGCCAGCAGCCCAGTCCGGGACACCCAAGGAACAGATACGCAGTATTTT
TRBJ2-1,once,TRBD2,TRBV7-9,CASSLGLAGGPTHDEQFF,TGTGCCAGCAGCTTAGGACTAGCGGGAGGGCCGACTCACGATGAGCAGTTCTTC
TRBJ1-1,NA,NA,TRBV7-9,CASSLGVEAFF,TGTGCCAGCAGCTTAGGAGTGGAAGCTTTCTTT
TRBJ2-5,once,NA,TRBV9,CASSVGGDTKETQYF,TGTGCCAGCAGCGTAGGGGGCGATACTAAAGAGACCCAGTACTTC
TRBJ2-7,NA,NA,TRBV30,CAWSERAGDEQYF,TGTGCCTGGAGCGAGCGGGCCGGGGACGAGCAGTACTTC
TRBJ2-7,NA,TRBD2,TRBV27,CASSPQSGRERKQYF,TGTGCCAGCAGTCCACAGAGCGGGAGAGAAAGGAAGCAGTACTTC
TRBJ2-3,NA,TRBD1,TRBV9,CASSGRQGEWRDTQYF,TGTGCCAGCAGCGGACGACAGGGGGAATGGAGAGATACGCAGTATTTT
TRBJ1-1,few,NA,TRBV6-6,CASKDWEAFF,TGTGCCAGCAAGGACTGGGAAGCTTTCTTT
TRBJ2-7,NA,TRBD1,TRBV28,CASSPPDRETPYEQYF,TGTGCCAGCAGTCCACCGGACAGGGAGACCCCCTACGAGCAGTACTTC
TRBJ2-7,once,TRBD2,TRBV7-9,CASSPGLASYEQYF,TGTGCCAGCAGCCCGGGACTAGCGTCCTACGAGCAGTACTTC
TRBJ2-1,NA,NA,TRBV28,CASSRAGAYNEQFF,TGTGCCAGCAGTCGCGCGGGGGCTTACAATGAGCAGTTCTTC
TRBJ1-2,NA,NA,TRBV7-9,CASSSHGGQSDGYTF,TGTGCCAGCAGCTCCCATGGGGGGCAAAGCGATGGCTACACCTTC
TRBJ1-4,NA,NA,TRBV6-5,CASQEGLGPNEKLFF,TGTGCCAGTCAGGAAGGGTTGGGTCCTAATGAAAAACTGTTTTTT
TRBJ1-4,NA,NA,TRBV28,CASSLNPGARKLFF,TGTGCCAGCAGTTTAAACCCGGGGGCGAGAAAACTGTTTTTT
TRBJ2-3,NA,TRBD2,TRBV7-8,CASSLLADHTDTQYF,TGTGCCAGCAGCTTACTAGCGGACCACACAGATACGCAGTATTTT
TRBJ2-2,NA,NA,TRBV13,CASRAPTGELFF,TGTGCCAGCAGGGCGCCAACTGGGGAGCTGTTTTTT
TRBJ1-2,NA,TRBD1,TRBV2,CASSEGYRGLGGYTF,TGTGCCAGCAGTGAAGGTTACAGGGGGCTTGGTGGCTACACCTTC
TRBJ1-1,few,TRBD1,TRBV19,CASRQGQHGFF,TGTGCCAGTAGACAGGGACAGCATGGTTTCTTT
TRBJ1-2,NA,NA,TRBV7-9,CASSLEGPEGGYGYTF,TGTGCCAGCAGCTTAGAGGGACCAGAGGGAGGCTATGGCTACACCTTC
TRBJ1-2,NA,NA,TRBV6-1,CASTPFPRYGYTF,TGTGCCAGCACCCCATTCCCCAGGTATGGCTACACCTTC
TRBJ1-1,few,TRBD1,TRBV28,CASSSKYRDRAEAFF,TGTGCCAGCAGTTCCAAATACCGGGACAGAGCTGAAGCTTTCTTT
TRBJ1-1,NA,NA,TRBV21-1,CASSNRPFDTEAFF,TGTGCCAGCAGCAACAGGCCTTTTGACACTGAAGCTTTCTTT
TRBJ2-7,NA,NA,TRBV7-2,CASSLTAAYEQYF,TGTGCCAGCAGCTTAACGGCGGCCTACGAGCAGTACTTC
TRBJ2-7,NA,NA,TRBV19,CASSLILQDEQYF,TGTGCCAGTAGTCTGATACTCCAGGACGAGCAGTACTTC
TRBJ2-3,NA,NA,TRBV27,CASSFRHQDTQYF,TGTGCCAGCAGTTTTCGGCACCAAGATACGCAGTATTTT
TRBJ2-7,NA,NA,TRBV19,CASSMSGQNSYEQYF,TGTGCCAGTAGTATGTCAGGGCAGAACTCCTACGAGCAGTACTTC
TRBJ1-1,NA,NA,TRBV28,CASSSMGTEAFF,TGTGCCAGCAGTTCCATGGGCACTGAAGCTTTCTTT